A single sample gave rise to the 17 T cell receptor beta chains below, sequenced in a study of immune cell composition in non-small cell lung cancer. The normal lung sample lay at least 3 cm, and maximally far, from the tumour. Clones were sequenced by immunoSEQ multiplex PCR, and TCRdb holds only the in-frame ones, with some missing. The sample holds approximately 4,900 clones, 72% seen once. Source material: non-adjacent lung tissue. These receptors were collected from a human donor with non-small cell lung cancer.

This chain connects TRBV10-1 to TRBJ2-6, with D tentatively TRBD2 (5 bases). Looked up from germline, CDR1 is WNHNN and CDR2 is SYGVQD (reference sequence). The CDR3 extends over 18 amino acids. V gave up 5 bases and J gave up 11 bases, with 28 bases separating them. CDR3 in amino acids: CASSLLGSRTKSGHVLTF. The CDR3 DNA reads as TGCGCCAGCAGTTTACTAGGAAGTCGCACAAAGTCGGGCCACGTCCTGACTTTC.

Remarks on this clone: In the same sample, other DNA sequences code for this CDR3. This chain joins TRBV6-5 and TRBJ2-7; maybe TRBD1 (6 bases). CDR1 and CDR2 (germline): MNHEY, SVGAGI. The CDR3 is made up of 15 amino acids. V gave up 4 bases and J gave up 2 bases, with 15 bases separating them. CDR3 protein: CASSSPGQGAYEQYF. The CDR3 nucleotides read TGTGCCAGCAGTTCCCCGGGACAAGGGGCCTACGAGCAGTACTTC.

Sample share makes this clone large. CDR3 coding DNA: TGTGCCAGCAGCGCACAGGGGTCGATGGGGGAAAAACTGTTTTTT. It yields the protein CASSAQGSMGEKLFF. This chain uses TRBV7-9 with TRBJ1-4; the match to TRBD1 covers 7 bases. The CDR3 covers 15 residues. Losses at the gene ends were 5 bases for V and 8 bases for J; bases not matched to a gene: 11. The germline CDR1 and CDR2 sequences are SEHNR and FQNEAQ (reference sequence).

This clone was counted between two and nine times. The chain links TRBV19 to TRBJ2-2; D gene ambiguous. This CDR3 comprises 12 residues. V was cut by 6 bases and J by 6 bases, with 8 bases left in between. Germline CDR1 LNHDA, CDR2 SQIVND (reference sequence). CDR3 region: CASSAVAGELFF. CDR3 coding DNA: TGTGCCAGTAGCGCAGTGGCCGGGGAGCTGTTTTTT.

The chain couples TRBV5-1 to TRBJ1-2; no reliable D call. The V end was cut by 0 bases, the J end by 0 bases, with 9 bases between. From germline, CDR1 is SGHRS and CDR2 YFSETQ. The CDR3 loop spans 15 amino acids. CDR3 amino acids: CASSLGGQTNYGYTF. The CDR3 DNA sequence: TGCGCCAGCAGCTTGGGCGGCCAGACTAACTATGGCTACACCTTC.

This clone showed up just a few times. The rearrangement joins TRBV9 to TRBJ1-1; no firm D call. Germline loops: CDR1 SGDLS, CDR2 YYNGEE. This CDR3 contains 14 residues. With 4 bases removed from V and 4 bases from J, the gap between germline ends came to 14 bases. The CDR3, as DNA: TGTGCCAGCAGCTATAGCGAAGTCCCCACTGAAGCTTTCTTT. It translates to CASSYSEVPTEAFF.

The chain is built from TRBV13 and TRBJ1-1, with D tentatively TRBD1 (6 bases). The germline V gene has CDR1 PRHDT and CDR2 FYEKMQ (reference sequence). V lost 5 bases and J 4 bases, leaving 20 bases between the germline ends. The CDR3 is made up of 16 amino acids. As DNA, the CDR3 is TGTGCCAGCAGCCCCCGAGGGGGGGGCCGTGGCACTGAAGCTTTCTTT. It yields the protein CASSPRGGGRGTEAFF.

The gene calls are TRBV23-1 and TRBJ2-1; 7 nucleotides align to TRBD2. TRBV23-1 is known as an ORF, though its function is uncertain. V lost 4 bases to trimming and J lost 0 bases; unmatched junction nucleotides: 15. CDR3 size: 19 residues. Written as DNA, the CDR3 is TGCGCCAGCAGTCCCCGCCGCGGGAGACTCGTCAGCTCCTACAATGAGCAGTTCTTC. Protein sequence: CASSPRRGRLVSSYNEQFF.

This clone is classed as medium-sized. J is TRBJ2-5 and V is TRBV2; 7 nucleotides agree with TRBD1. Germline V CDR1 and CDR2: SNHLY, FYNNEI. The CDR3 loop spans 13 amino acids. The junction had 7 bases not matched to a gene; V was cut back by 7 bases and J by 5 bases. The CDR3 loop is CASKSRRGETQYF. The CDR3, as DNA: TGTGCCAGCAAGTCGCGCAGGGGGGAGACCCAGTACTTC.

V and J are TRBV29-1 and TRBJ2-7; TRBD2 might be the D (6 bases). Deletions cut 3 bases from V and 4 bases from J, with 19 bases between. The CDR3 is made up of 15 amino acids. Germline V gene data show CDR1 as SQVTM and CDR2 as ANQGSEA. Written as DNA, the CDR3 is TGCAGCGTTGATGTGGAGGGCCTTCGGGGATACGAGCAGTACTTC. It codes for CSVDVEGLRGYEQYF.

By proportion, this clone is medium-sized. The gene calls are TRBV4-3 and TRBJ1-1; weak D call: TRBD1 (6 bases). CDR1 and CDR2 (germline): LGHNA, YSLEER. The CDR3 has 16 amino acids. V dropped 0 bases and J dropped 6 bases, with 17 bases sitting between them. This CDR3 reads CASSQDIQGIRAEAFF. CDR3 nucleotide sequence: TGCGCCAGCAGCCAAGACATCCAGGGGATTAGGGCTGAAGCTTTCTTT.

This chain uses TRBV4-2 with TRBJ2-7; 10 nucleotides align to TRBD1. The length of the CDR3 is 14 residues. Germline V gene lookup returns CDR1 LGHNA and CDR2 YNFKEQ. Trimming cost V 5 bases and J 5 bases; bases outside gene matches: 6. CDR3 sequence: CASSTRDRGNEQYF. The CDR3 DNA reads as TGTGCCAGCAGCACCCGGGACAGGGGTAACGAGCAGTACTTC.

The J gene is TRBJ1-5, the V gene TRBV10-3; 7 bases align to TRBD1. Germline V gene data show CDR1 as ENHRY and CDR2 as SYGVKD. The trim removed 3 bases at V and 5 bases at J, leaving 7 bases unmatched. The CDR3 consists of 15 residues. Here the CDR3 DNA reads TGTGCCATCAGTGATTCTGAGGGGGCTTATCAGCCCCAGCATTTT. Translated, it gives CAISDSEGAYQPQHF.

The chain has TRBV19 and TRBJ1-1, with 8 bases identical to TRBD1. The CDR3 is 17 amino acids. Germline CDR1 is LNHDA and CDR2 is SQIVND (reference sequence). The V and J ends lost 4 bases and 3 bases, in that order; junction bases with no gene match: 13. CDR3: CASSTDDRGHGDTEAFF. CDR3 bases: TGTGCCAGTAGTACCGATGACAGGGGCCACGGAGACACTGAAGCTTTCTTT.

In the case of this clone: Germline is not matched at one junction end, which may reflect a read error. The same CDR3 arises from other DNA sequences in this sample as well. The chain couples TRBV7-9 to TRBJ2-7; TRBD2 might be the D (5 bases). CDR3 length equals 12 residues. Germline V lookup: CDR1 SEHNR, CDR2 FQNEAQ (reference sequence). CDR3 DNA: TGTGCCAGCAGCCTAGCTCTCGACGAGCAGTACTTC. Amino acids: CASSLALDEQYF.

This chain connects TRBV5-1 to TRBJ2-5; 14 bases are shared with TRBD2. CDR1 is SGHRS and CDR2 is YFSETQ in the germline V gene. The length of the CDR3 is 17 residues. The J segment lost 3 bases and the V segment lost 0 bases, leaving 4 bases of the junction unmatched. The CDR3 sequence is CASSLAMTSGREETQYF. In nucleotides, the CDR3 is TGCGCCAGCAGCTTGGCCATGACTAGCGGGAGGGAAGAGACCCAGTACTTC. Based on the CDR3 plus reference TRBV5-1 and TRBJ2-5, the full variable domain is KAGVTQTPRYLIKTRGQQVTLSCSPISGHRSVSWYQQTPGQGLQFLFEYFSETQRNKGNFPGRFSGRQFSNSRSEMNVSTLELGDSALYLCASSLAMTSGREETQYFGPGTRLLVL.

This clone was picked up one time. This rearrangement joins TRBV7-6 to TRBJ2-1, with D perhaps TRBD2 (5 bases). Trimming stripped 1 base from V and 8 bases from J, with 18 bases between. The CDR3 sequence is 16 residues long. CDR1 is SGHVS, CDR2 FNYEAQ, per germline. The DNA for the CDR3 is TGTGCCAGCAGCTTAGTTGGCGGGTTGTCAAAGGATGAGCAGTTCTTC. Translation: CASSLVGGLSKDEQFF. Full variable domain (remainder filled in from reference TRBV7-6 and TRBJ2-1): GAGVSQSPRYKVTKRGQDVALRCDPISGHVSLYWYRQALGQGPEFLTYFNYEAQQDKSGLPNDRFSAERPEGSISTLTIQRTEQRDSAMYRCASSLVGGLSKDEQFFGPGTRLTVL.